This T cell receptor beta chain was sequenced for a study of response to subunit inactivated influenza vaccine (dated by TCRdb to 2016 to 2019). About the investigation overall: Deep quantitative T cell receptor repertoire profiling was used in the study to track responses to a trivalent subunit inactivated influenza vaccine.

Comment on this clonotype: The clone's antigen remains unknown. Base qualities are not recorded, but no much larger clone differs from it by a single base.

The CDR3, from cysteine to phenylalanine, totals 13 residues. The DNA shown is the 39-base CDR3, in frame from base 1. CDR1 is given as SGHRS and CDR2 as YFSETQ, both from the germline V gene. V gives up 2 bases and J gives up 6 bases, and the segment between their germline ends measures 12 bases. General conclusions and limits of the study: It was suggested by the authors that each seasonal influenza vaccination may recruit only a limited number of new T cells.

The library was prepared using RT-PCR. Reads for this sample came from an Illumina HiSeq 2500. TCRdb reanalyzed the raw reads on its own, using fastp at Q25 for trimming and MiXCR for clone calling, and kept in-frame beta chains. Each entry merges the rows of one CDR3 protein and shows their most common DNA and genes. The sample yields a few hundred thousand distinct CDR3 sequences; under 8.5% were counted once. The top ten constitute around 14% of the sample. This chain joins TRBV5-1 to TRBJ2-7, with no D gene named confidently. The TCR was taken from a man aged 50-75 years who received an inactivated influenza vaccine. Donor details come from another sample of the same person, matched by shared clones. Sequenced material: PBMCs from blood, taken less than 30 months after vaccination. The bases are TGCGCCAGCAGCTTAAGGTCCTTTTCCGAGCAGTACTTC. Its translation is CASSLRSFSEQYF.